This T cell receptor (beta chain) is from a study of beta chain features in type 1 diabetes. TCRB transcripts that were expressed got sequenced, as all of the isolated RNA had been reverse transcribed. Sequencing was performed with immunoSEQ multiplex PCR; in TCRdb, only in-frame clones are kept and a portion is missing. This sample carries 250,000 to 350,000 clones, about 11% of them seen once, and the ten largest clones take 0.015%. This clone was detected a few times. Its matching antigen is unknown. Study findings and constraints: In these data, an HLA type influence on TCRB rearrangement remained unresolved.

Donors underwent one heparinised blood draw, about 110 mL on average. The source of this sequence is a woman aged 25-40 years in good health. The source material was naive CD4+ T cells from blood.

In nucleotides, the CDR3 is TGTGCCAGAACCGGGGACAGGGAGAACACCGGGGAGCTGTTTTTT. Its protein product is CARTGDRENTGELFF. The chain links TRBV7-9 to TRBJ2-2; TRBD1 agrees at 9 bases. Germline V CDR1 and CDR2: SEHNR, FQNEAQ (reference sequence). The junction had 6 bases not matched to a gene; V was cut back by 9 bases and J by 1 base. The CDR3 contains 15 residues.